This T cell receptor beta chain was sequenced for a study of beta chain features in type 1 diabetes. Study-wide background: Across every sample, around 100,000,000 sorted cells were examined in total.

It was via CD45RO/CCR7/CD25/CD127/CD95/CD27 that CD4+ naive, central memory, regulatory and stem cell-like memory cells were sorted. Overall study results and limits: Small HLA sub-analyses could not settle whether HLA shapes TCRB rearrangement.

Sequenced material consisted of expressed TCRB transcripts (all of the isolated RNA was reverse transcribed). Clones were read by immunoSEQ multiplex PCR, and TCRdb kept only the in-frame ones, dropping some. The sample has about 360,000 clones; roughly 12% are singletons. J gave up 3 bases and V 5 bases, and 13 bases lay outside the gene matches. This CDR3 region has 16 residues. Germline CDR1 is SGHAT and CDR2 is FQNNGV. A few counts support this clone. Its antigen is unknown. The specimen sequenced was naive CD4+ T cells from blood. This receptor was identified in a man aged 18-30 years in good health. The J gene is TRBJ2-7, the V gene TRBV11-2; 7 nucleotides match TRBD1. CDR3 loop: CASSLIQGKVFYEQYF. CDR3 in DNA: TGTGCCAGCAGCCTCATACAGGGGAAGGTGTTCTACGAGCAGTACTTC.